This TCR beta chain was recovered during a study of tumor-infiltrating lymphocytes in primary liver carcinoma. A constant-region primer primed TCR beta cDNA synthesis from about 0.55 ug of total RNA. ARM-PCR, slightly modified, supplied the TCR beta libraries through three nested multiplex PCR rounds. The first two PCR rounds used TRBV1-TRBV30 forward primers with a C-beta reverse primer, roughly 11 cycles each. TCRdb reanalysed the multiplex PCR reads using MiXCR and keeps one entry per CDR3 protein. The sample records 310,000 or so distinct CDR3 sequences, approximately 64% being singletons. The CDR3 runs 12 residues. Germline CDR1 SGHAT, CDR2 FQNNGV. As to this clonotype: A read error may produce the germline difference seen at one junction end.

Out of unsorted whole blood came the blood RNA, and germline DNA was extracted as well. This receptor was taken from a man aged 35-49 years with primary liver carcinoma and hepatitis B virus infection. The sequencing sample was made of peripheral blood. The gene calls are TRBV11-2 and TRBJ2-3; D unclear. CDR3 DNA sequence: TGTGCCAGCAGCCTAGATCGAGTTGCGCTGTATTTT. It is translated as CASSLDRVALYF.